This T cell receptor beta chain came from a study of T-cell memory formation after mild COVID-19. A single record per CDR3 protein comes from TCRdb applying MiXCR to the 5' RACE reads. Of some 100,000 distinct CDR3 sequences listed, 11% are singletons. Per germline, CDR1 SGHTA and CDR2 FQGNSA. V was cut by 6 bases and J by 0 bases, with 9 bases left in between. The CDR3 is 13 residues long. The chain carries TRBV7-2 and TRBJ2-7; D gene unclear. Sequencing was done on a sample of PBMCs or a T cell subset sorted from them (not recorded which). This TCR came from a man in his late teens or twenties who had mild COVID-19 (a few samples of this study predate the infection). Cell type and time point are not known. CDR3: CASRSDHSYEQYF. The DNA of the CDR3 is TGTGCCAGCAGGTCCGACCACTCCTACGAGCAGTACTTC.